This T cell receptor beta chain appears in the sequencing data of a study of cytomegalovirus exposure and HLA in healthy donors. Healthy people donating bone marrow made up the donors. The primer mix had 60 Vbeta and 13 Jbeta primers. Clones were read by immunoSEQ multiplex PCR, and TCRdb kept only the in-frame ones, dropping some. This sample has 200,000 to 250,000 clones, with over 65% found just once. A few counts support this clone. Germline V gene lookup returns CDR1 SGHVS and CDR2 FNYEAQ. The length of the CDR3 is 15 residues. V was trimmed by 3 bases and J by 5 bases, leaving 16 bases between them.

The source material was PBMCs. The source of this sequence is a middle-aged man in good health and CMV-seronegative. The chain recombines TRBV7-6 with TRBJ1-1; D remains ambiguous. The CDR3 nucleotides read TGTGCCAGCAGCTTGGAGCCACGGCAAAGTACTGAAGCTTTCTTT. Translation gives CASSLEPRQSTEAFF.